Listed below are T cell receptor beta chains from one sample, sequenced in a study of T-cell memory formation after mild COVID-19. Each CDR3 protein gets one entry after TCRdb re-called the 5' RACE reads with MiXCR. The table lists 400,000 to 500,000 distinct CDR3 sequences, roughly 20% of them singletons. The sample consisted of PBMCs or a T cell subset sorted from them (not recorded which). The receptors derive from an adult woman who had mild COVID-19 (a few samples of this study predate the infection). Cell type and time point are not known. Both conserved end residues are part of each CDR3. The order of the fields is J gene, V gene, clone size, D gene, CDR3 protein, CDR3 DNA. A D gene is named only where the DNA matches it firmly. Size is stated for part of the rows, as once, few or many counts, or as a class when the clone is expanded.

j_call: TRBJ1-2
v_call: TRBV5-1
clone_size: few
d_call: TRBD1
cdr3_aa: CASTLAPYDRVIANYGYTF
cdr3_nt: TGCGCCAGCACCCTTGCCCCTTATGACAGGGTTATAGCTAACTATGGCTACACCTTC

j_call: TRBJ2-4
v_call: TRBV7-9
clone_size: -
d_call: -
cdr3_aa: CASSLFRRWEAKNIQYF
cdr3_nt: TGTGCCAGCAGCTTATTCAGGCGGTGGGAAGCCAAAAACATTCAGTACTTC

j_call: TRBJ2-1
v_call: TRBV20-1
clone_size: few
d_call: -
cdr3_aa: CSARDPPRGYNEQFF
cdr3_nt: TGCAGTGCTAGAGATCCCCCTCGGGGCTACAATGAGCAGTTCTTC

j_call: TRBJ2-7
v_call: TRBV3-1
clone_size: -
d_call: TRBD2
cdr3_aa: CASSQGGGRRSSYEQYF
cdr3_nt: TGTGCCAGCAGCCAAGGGGGGGGACGGAGGAGCTCCTACGAGCAGTACTTC

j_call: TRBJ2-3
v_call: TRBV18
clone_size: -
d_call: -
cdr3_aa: CASSTTGVWTQYF
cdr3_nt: TGTGCCAGCTCAACAACAGGAGTCTGGACGCAGTATTTT

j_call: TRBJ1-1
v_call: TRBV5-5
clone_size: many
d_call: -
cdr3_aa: CASSFTSGGGSEAFF
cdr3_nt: TGTGCCAGCAGCTTTACGTCGGGCGGGGGATCTGAAGCTTTCTTT

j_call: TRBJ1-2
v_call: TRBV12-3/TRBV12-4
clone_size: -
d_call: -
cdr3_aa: CASRYNTGLSSGYTF
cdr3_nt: TGTGCCAGCAGATACAATACAGGGTTATCGAGTGGCTACACCTTC

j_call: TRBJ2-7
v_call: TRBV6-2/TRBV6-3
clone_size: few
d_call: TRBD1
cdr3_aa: CASSGTGSYEQYF
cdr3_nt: TGTGCCAGCAGTGGGACAGGGAGTTACGAGCAGTACTTC

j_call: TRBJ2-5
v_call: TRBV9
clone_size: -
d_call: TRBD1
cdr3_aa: CASSVFDRGPLETQYF
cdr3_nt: TGTGCCAGCAGCGTATTTGACAGGGGGCCACTAGAGACCCAGTACTTC

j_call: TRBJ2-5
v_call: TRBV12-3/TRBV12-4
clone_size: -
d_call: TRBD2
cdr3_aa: CASSSRGRGPSEETQYF
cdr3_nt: TGTGCCAGCAGTTCGCGGGGGAGAGGTCCTTCAGAGGAGACCCAGTACTTC

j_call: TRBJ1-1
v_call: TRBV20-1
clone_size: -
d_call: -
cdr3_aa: CSARRWSETEAFF
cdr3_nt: TGCAGTGCTAGAAGGTGGTCAGAGACTGAAGCTTTCTTT